This TCR beta chain appears in the sequencing data of a study of shared clonotypes between healthy human individuals. General study points: With a handful of donors compared, about 5.2% of naive CD4 clonotypes were shared. Relative to clonotypes present in all four donors, those not shared had lower generation probabilities. Generally, estimated richness proved larger in naive subsets than it did in memory subsets.

Profiled with immunoSEQ multiplex PCR; TCRdb holds only in-frame clones, not every one. Of about 1.5 million clones listed, about 98% are singletons. Those who donated were healthy HIV-negative adults, with no recent acute infections or vaccinations reported. A note on this clone: Its antigen is unknown.

Sequencing was performed on naive CD4+ T cells sorted from blood. The subset denotes: CD45RA+ positively selected. The source is a man aged 30 to 39 in good health.

CDR3 coding DNA: TGTGCCAGCTCACCAGGACTAGCGGAACACAATGAGCAGTTCTTC. Translation: CASSPGLAEHNEQFF. The chain joins TRBV18 to TRBJ2-1, with TRBD2 matching 10 bases. The CDR3 runs 15 residues. V lost 2 bases and J lost 5; bases outside the gene matches: 3. Germline V gives CDR1 KGHSH, CDR2 LQKENI. Based on the CDR3 plus reference TRBV18 and TRBJ2-1, the full variable domain is NAGVMQNPRHLVRRRGQEARLRCSPMKGHSHVYWYRQLPEEGLKFMVYLQKENIIDESGMPKERFSAEFPKEGPSILRIQQVVRGDSAAYFCASSPGLAEHNEQFFGPGTRLTVL.